The 31 T cell receptor beta chains below were found in one sample sequenced in a study of cytomegalovirus exposure and HLA in healthy donors. This PCR relied on a set of 60 Vbeta primers and 13 Jbeta primers. Using immunoSEQ multiplex PCR, the repertoire was profiled, and TCRdb retains in-frame clones only, with some absent. The repertoire consists of around 100,000 clones, with over 60% occurring once and the leading ten covering about 8.5%. Sequencing was performed on PBMCs. The source is a man younger than 35 in good health and CMV-seropositive.

The V call is TRBV2, the J call TRBJ2-5, with D perhaps TRBD2 (6 bases). The CDR3 totals 16 residues. Germline V lookup: CDR1 SNHLY, CDR2 FYNNEI. Trimming left V 6 bases short and J 0 bases short, with 17 bases between. The CDR3 is CASRNPHRDYQETQYF. The CDR3, as DNA: TGTGCCAGCAGGAACCCGCACCGGGACTACCAAGAGACCCAGTACTTC. The full variable domain, completed using reference TRBV2 and TRBJ2-5, is EPEVTQTPSHQVTQMGQEVILRCVPISNHLYFYWYRQILGQKVEFLVSFYNNEISEKSEIFDDQFSVERPDGSNFTLKIRSTKLEDSAMYFCASRNPHRDYQETQYFGPGTRLLVL.

The rearrangement joins TRBV7-8 to TRBJ1-3; D is undetermined. V shed 3 bases and J shed 0 bases, with 9 bases lying between them. Per germline, CDR1 SGHVS and CDR2 FQNEAQ. The CDR3 is made up of 15 amino acids. The DNA for the CDR3 is TGTGCCAGCAGCTTGGAGGGCTCCTCTGGAAACACCATATATTTT. Encoded protein: CASSLEGSSGNTIYF.

The chain couples TRBV7-9 to TRBJ1-2, with 9 bases matching TRBD1. CDR3 length equals 14 residues. The germline CDR1 and CDR2 sequences are SEHNR and FQNEAQ (reference sequence). After removal of 2 bases from V and 6 bases from J, the junction contained 4 bases not matched to a gene. The CDR3 coding sequence is TGTGCCAGCAGCTTACCCCGGACAGGGGATGGCTACACCTTC. This encodes CASSLPRTGDGYTF.

The V and J genes are TRBV5-8 and TRBJ1-4; no clear D. Trimming cost V 4 bases and J 0 bases, with 10 bases left between them. The germline V gene encodes CDR1 SGHTS and CDR2 YDEGEE. The CDR3 spans 15 residues. DNA of the CDR3: TGTGCCAGCAGCCAAAACTTTACAACTAATGAAAAACTGTTTTTT. As protein: CASSQNFTTNEKLFF.

This clone was detected many times. The chain recombines TRBV6-1 with TRBJ2-7; 7 bases are shared with TRBD1. The CDR3 spans 14 residues. With V trimmed by 1 base and J by 3 bases, 3 bases remained unmatched. The germline CDR1 and CDR2 sequences are MNHNS and SASEGT. CDR3 DNA: TGTGCCAGCAGTGAAGGGGACAGCCGCTACGAGCAGTACGTC. The encoded protein is CASSEGDSRYEQYV.

In its sample, this clone was seen a few times. CDR3 DNA: TGTGCCAGCAGCCCCGACGGGGACACTAGCGGGGCCGGGGAGCTGTTTTTT. Translation gives CASSPDGDTSGAGELFF. V and J are TRBV7-3 and TRBJ2-2; TRBD2 agrees at 10 bases. V dropped 5 bases and J dropped 6; count of bases not matched to a gene: 12. The CDR3 spans 17 residues. Per the germline V gene, CDR1 is SGHTA and CDR2 is FQGTGA.

The gene calls are TRBV11-2 and TRBJ1-2; TRBD1 matches 8 bases. The length of the CDR3 is 19 residues. Germline trimming cut 5 bases from V and 3 bases from J; bases unmatched to any gene: 20. Germline V lookup: CDR1 SGHAT, CDR2 FQNNGV. This CDR3 is CASSPAQGAQGPLDYGYTF. The DNA for the CDR3 is TGTGCCAGCAGCCCAGCCCAGGGGGCGCAGGGACCTCTGGACTATGGCTACACCTTC.

This clone turned up a few times. This chain connects TRBV5-4 to TRBJ1-2; perhaps TRBD1 as D (5 bases). The V gene lost 3 bases and the J gene lost 4 bases, with 16 bases spanning the gap. This CDR3 comprises 15 residues. The V gene's germline CDR1 is SGHNT and CDR2 YYREEE (reference sequence). The CDR3 DNA reads as TGTGCCAGCAGCTCGGTAGACCAGGGTCTCTATGGCTACACCTTC. This codes for CASSSVDQGLYGYTF.

The rearrangement joins TRBV7-2 to TRBJ2-3, with D tentatively TRBD1 (5 bases). V was trimmed by 2 bases and J by 5 bases, leaving 14 bases between them. Per germline, CDR1 SGHTA and CDR2 FQGNSA. The CDR3 is 15 amino acids. The CDR3 sequence: CASSLLGQAGDTQYF. The CDR3 bases are TGTGCCAGCAGCTTACTGGGGCAGGCTGGAGATACGCAGTATTTT. The whole variable domain, remainder taken from reference TRBV7-2 and TRBJ2-3, is GAGVSQSPSNKVTEKGKDVELRCDPISGHTALYWYRQSLGQGLEFLIYFQGNSAPDKSGLPSDRFSAERTGGSVSTLTIQRTQQEDSAVYLCASSLLGQAGDTQYFGPGTRLTVL.

The chain links TRBV4-1 to TRBJ2-7, with 9 bases lining up with TRBD1. The V segment lost 5 bases and the J segment 3 bases; nucleotides outside the gene matches: 14. The CDR3 has 17 residues. Germline CDR1 and CDR2: MGHRA and YSYEKL. The CDR3 region is CASSTRPGTGISYEQYF. Here the CDR3 DNA reads TGCGCCAGCAGCACCCGTCCCGGGACAGGGATAAGCTACGAGCAGTACTTC.

This chain links TRBV5-6 with TRBJ2-6, with D unresolved. Per germline, CDR1 SGHDT and CDR2 YYEEEE. Deletions cut 0 bases from V and 6 bases from J, with 4 bases between. CDR3 length: 13 residues. The CDR3 spells CASSLDKANVLTF. The DNA of the CDR3 is TGTGCCAGCAGCTTGGATAAGGCCAACGTCCTGACTTTC.

This sequence joins TRBV5-6 and TRBJ2-6; 8 nucleotides agree with TRBD2. The germline V gene encodes CDR1 SGHDT and CDR2 YYEEEE. The CDR3 has 16 amino acids. J lost 2 bases, V lost 0 bases, and 1 base had no gene match. The chain's CDR3 is CASSLAGGAGANVLTF. For the CDR3, the DNA is TGTGCCAGCAGCTTGGCGGGGGGGGCTGGGGCCAACGTCCTGACTTTC. The whole variable domain, filled in from reference TRBV5-6 and TRBJ2-6, reads DAGVTQSPTHLIKTRGQQVTLRCSPKSGHDTVSWYQQALGQGPQFIFQYYEEEERQRGNFPDRFSGHQFPNYSSELNVNALLLGDSALYLCASSLAGGAGANVLTFGAGSRLTVL.

The chain recombines TRBV27 with TRBJ2-1; 11 bases align to TRBD2. Germline CDR1 reads MNHEY; CDR2 reads SMNVEV (reference sequence). The CDR3 length is 15 residues. Trimming cost V 2 bases and J 6 bases; bases outside gene matches: 3. Here the CDR3 reads CASSLIGTSGNEQFF. The CDR3, as DNA: TGTGCCAGCAGTTTAATTGGGACTAGCGGCAATGAGCAGTTCTTC.

The gene calls are TRBV18 and TRBJ1-5; TRBD1 matches 9 bases. The CDR3 sequence is 16 residues long. Germline loops: CDR1 KGHSH, CDR2 LQKENI. V lost 2 bases to trimming and J lost 2 bases; unmatched junction nucleotides: 4. CDR3 residues: CASSPVGQGGNQPQHF. The CDR3, as DNA: TGTGCCAGCTCACCAGTGGGACAGGGTGGCAATCAGCCCCAGCATTTT.

V usage is TRBV5-6 and J usage is TRBJ1-2; 10 bases fit TRBD1. The CDR3 extends over 15 amino acids. The ends lost 3 bases at V and 2 bases at J; junction bases unmatched: 4. Germline lookup yields CDR1 SGHDT and CDR2 YYEEEE. CDR3 loop: CASSWDRGQNYGYTF. The CDR3 bases are TGTGCCAGCAGCTGGGACAGGGGCCAAAACTATGGCTACACCTTC.

This chain uses TRBV5-1 with TRBJ2-5; 9 bases are a match to TRBD1. Germline V gives CDR1 SGHRS, CDR2 YFSETQ. J was trimmed by 2 bases and V by 4 bases; bases with no gene match: 6. The length of the CDR3 is 15 residues. The CDR3 is CASSQPGTGQETQYF. The CDR3 bases are TGCGCCAGCAGCCAACCGGGGACAGGGCAAGAGACCCAGTACTTC.

This clone was detected a few times. V is TRBV5-1 and J is TRBJ2-5, with D tentatively TRBD1 (5 bases). Germline values: CDR1 SGHRS, CDR2 YFSETQ. V lost 4 bases to trimming and J lost 5 bases, with 18 bases between them. CDR3 size: 15 residues. CDR3 amino acids: CASSQATAKRETQYF. The CDR3 DNA reads TGCGCCAGCAGCCAGGCGACAGCAAAGAGGGAGACCCAGTACTTC.

The V gene is TRBV2, the J gene TRBJ1-2; TRBD1 is a possible D gene (6 bases). V dropped 7 bases and J dropped 10 bases, with 22 bases sitting between them. The germline gives CDR1 SNHLY, CDR2 FYNNEI. The CDR3 runs to 14 residues. Written as DNA, the CDR3 is TGTGCCAGCACCCCCGGGGGGCAGGGAAGAACCTACACCTTC. As protein: CASTPGGQGRTYTF. Together with reference TRBV2 and TRBJ1-2, the CDR3 gives the full variable domain: EPEVTQTPSHQVTQMGQEVILRCVPISNHLYFYWYRQILGQKVEFLVSFYNNEISEKSEIFDDQFSVERPDGSNFTLKIRSTKLEDSAMYFCASTPGGQGRTYTFGSGTRLTVV.

This chain uses TRBV18 with TRBJ1-3; TRBD1 might be the D (6 bases). The germline CDR1 and CDR2 sequences are KGHSH and LQKENI. The CDR3 totals 17 residues. V gave up 4 bases and J gave up 0 bases, with 16 bases separating them. The CDR3 loop is CASSLQLGTISGNTIYF. CDR3 DNA sequence: TGTGCCAGCTCACTTCAATTAGGGACAATCTCTGGAAACACCATATATTTT.

This clone was counted between two and nine times. V and J are TRBV27 and TRBJ2-7, with D possibly matching TRBD2 (6 bases). Germline V gives CDR1 MNHEY, CDR2 SMNVEV (reference sequence). V was shortened by 3 bases and J by 5 bases, with 11 bases between the two germline ends. The CDR3 is 13 amino acids. CDR3 DNA sequence: TGTGCCAGCAGTTTGACTAGGTCGGACGAGCAGTACTTC. As protein: CASSLTRSDEQYF.

This clone showed up just once. The chain employs TRBV7-2 and TRBJ1-6; 8 bases align to TRBD1. Germline CDR1 and CDR2: SGHTA and FQGNSA. The CDR3 length is 14 residues. V was pared by 3 bases and J by 9 bases, with 4 bases of the junction left unmatched. CDR3 region: CASSFRTGSSPLHF. The CDR3 DNA reads as TGTGCCAGCAGCTTTAGGACAGGGAGTTCACCCCTCCACTTT.

The CDR3 loop is CASSPRTEGYEQYF. The CDR3 bases are TGTGCCAGCAGTCCTAGGACGGAGGGATACGAGCAGTACTTC. This rearrangement joins TRBV27 to TRBJ2-7, with D maybe TRBD2 (6 bases). V was pared by 5 bases and J by 4 bases, with 15 bases between. The germline V gene has CDR1 MNHEY and CDR2 SMNVEV (reference sequence). This CDR3 is 14 amino acids long.

The chain is built from TRBV28 and TRBJ2-1; 8 bases align to TRBD2. This CDR3 region has 14 residues. Germline V lookup: CDR1 MDHEN, CDR2 SYDVKM. The V gene end was trimmed by 6 bases and the J gene end by 8 bases; junction bases not matched to a gene: 9. The CDR3 reads CASSPGTSLYEQFF. CDR3 coding DNA: TGTGCCAGCAGCCCCGGGACTAGTCTCTATGAGCAGTTCTTC.

J is TRBJ2-2 and V is TRBV5-1, with unresolved D. The CDR3 extends over 18 amino acids. V lost 3 bases and J lost 1, with 19 bases in between. The V gene's germline CDR1 is SGHRS and CDR2 YFSETQ. The CDR3 region is CASSSQRPNSMNTGELFF. In DNA, the CDR3 is TGCGCCAGCAGCTCGCAGAGGCCCAATAGTATGAACACCGGGGAGCTGTTTTTT.

The CDR3, as DNA: TGTGCCAGCAGCCCGGGACAGACTCGCTATGGCTACACCTTC. It translates to CASSPGQTRYGYTF. V and J are TRBV7-9 and TRBJ1-2; 7 bases are a match to TRBD1. V dropped 5 bases and J dropped 4; count of bases not matched to a gene: 7. This CDR3 spans 14 amino acids. Germline CDR1 and CDR2: SEHNR and FQNEAQ (reference sequence).

V and J are TRBV6-6 and TRBJ1-2; 7 bases map to TRBD1. This CDR3 comprises 13 residues. V shed 2 bases and J 7 bases; nucleotides not matched to a gene: 4. The germline V gene has CDR1 MNHNY and CDR2 SVGAGI (reference sequence). CDR3 nucleotides: TGTGCCAGCAGTTACGACAGGGAAGGTGGCTACACCTTC. As protein: CASSYDREGGYTF.

This clone was detected a few times. CDR3 residues: CSVGGTGGAYGYTF. The DNA for the CDR3 is TGCAGCGTTGGAGGCACAGGGGGCGCCTATGGCTACACCTTC. The chain employs TRBV29-1 and TRBJ1-2; 9 positions match TRBD1. The CDR3 length is 14 residues. After removal of 4 bases from V and 4 bases from J, the junction contained 7 bases not matched to a gene. Germline loops: CDR1 SQVTM, CDR2 ANQGSEA.

This rearrangement joins TRBV28 to TRBJ1-4; 9 positions agree with TRBD1. The CDR3 is made up of 16 amino acids. V lost 2 bases and J lost 5; bases outside the gene matches: 6. CDR1 and CDR2 (germline): MDHEN, SYDVKM. CDR3 loop: CASSLGTGTGNEKLFF. CDR3 sequence (DNA): TGTGCCAGCAGTTTAGGGACAGGGACGGGAAATGAAAAACTGTTTTTT.

The rearrangement links TRBV6-1 to TRBJ1-1; tentative D call: TRBD1 (6 bases). The germline CDR1 and CDR2 sequences are MNHNS and SASEGT. The ends were cut back, 3 bases at V and 3 bases at J, with 14 bases in the middle. The CDR3 is made up of 15 amino acids. Here the CDR3 reads CASSEGGGKDTEAFF. The CDR3 coding sequence is TGTGCCAGCAGTGAGGGGGGGGGCAAGGACACTGAAGCTTTCTTT.

CDR3 region: CAIMGAGGGYTF. Written as DNA, the CDR3 is TGTGCCATCATGGGGGCGGGCGGGGGCTACACCTTC. The V gene is TRBV10-3, the J gene TRBJ1-2, with a possible D match to TRBD1 (6 bases). The CDR3 is 12 residues long. From germline, CDR1 is ENHRY and CDR2 SYGVKD. The ends were cut back, 7 bases at V and 8 bases at J, with 14 bases in the middle.

This chain uses TRBV6-5 with TRBJ2-7; 7 nucleotides line up with TRBD1. V was clipped by 6 bases and J by 3 bases; unmatched bases: 5. This CDR3 has 13 residues. CDR1 and CDR2 from the germline V gene are MNHEY and SVGAGI. The CDR3 nucleotides are TGTGCCAGCAGCCTCGGGACAGTCTACGAGCAGTACTTC. Protein product: CASSLGTVYEQYF.